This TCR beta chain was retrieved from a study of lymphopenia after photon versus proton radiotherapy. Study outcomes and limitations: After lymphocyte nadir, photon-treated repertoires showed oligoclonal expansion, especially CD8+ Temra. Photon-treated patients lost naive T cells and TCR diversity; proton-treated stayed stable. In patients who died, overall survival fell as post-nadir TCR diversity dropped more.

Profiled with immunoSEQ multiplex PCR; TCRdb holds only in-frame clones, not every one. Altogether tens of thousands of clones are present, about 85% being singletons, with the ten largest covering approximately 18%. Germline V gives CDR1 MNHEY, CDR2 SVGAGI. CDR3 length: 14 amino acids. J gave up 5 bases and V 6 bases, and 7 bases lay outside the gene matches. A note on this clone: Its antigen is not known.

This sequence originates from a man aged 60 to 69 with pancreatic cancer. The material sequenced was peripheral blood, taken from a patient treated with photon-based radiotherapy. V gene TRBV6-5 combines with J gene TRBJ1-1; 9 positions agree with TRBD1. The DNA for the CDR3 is TGTGCCAGCAGCCTAAACAGGGGGCTAACTGAAGCTTTCTTT. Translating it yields CASSLNRGLTEAFF.